This is a list of T cell receptor beta chains from one sample in a study of siplizumab effects on memory and regulatory T cells. Using immunoSEQ multiplex PCR, the repertoire was profiled, and TCRdb retains in-frame clones only, with some absent. Of tens of thousands of clones listed, 93% are singletons. Sequencing input: CD8+ T cells sorted from blood. Receptors originate from a human donor in good health. Both conserved end residues are part of each CDR3. Fields, in order: J gene, V gene, D gene, CDR3 length, clone size, CDR3 DNA, CDR3 protein. D genes are given only for firm matches. The size field is filled for only some rows; it gives once, few, many or a size class.

j_call: TRBJ2-7
v_call: TRBV7-9
d_call: .
cdr3_length: 11
clone_size: .
cdr3_nt: TGTGCCAGCAGCAACTCCTACGAGCAGTACTTC
cdr3_aa: CASSNSYEQYF

j_call: TRBJ2-1
v_call: TRBV4-3
d_call: .
cdr3_length: 15
clone_size: .
cdr3_nt: TGCGCCAGCAGCCAAGAAAAAGCGCCCTACAATGAGCAGTTCTTC
cdr3_aa: CASSQEKAPYNEQFF

j_call: TRBJ1-2
v_call: TRBV7-6
d_call: TRBD1
cdr3_length: 16
clone_size: .
cdr3_nt: TGTGCCAGCAGCTTGTTTCCGGGACAGGGGAGTGGAGGCTACACCTTC
cdr3_aa: CASSLFPGQGSGGYTF

j_call: TRBJ1-1
v_call: TRBV13
d_call: .
cdr3_length: 12
clone_size: .
cdr3_nt: TGTGCCAGCAGCCAAGGTGGGGCGAAAGCTTTCTTT
cdr3_aa: CASSQGGAKAFF

j_call: TRBJ2-3
v_call: TRBV11-3
d_call: .
cdr3_length: 13
clone_size: .
cdr3_nt: TGTGCCAGCAGCTTAAACGTGGGAGCAACGCAGTATTTT
cdr3_aa: CASSLNVGATQYF

j_call: TRBJ2-7
v_call: TRBV30
d_call: .
cdr3_length: 13
clone_size: .
cdr3_nt: TGTGCCTGGAGACGTCCAGGGTCCTACGAGCAGTACTTC
cdr3_aa: CAWRRPGSYEQYF

j_call: TRBJ2-2
v_call: TRBV4-3
d_call: TRBD2
cdr3_length: 16
clone_size: .
cdr3_nt: TGCGCCAGCAGCCAAGATGCTAGCGGGAGGGCTGGGGAGCTGTTTTTT
cdr3_aa: CASSQDASGRAGELFF

j_call: TRBJ1-2
v_call: TRBV9
d_call: .
cdr3_length: 16
clone_size: .
cdr3_nt: TGTGCCAGCAGCGGGACCTTTAGGGCCACCAACTATGGCTACACCTTC
cdr3_aa: CASSGTFRATNYGYTF

j_call: TRBJ1-2
v_call: TRBV27
d_call: TRBD1
cdr3_length: 15
clone_size: once
cdr3_nt: TGTGCCAGCAGTTTAAGAATACAGGGGGCGGATGGCTACACCTTC
cdr3_aa: CASSLRIQGADGYTF

j_call: TRBJ1-2
v_call: TRBV6-1
d_call: .
cdr3_length: 19
clone_size: .
cdr3_nt: TGTGCCAGCAGTGGACAAAGTCCCCTAGAAGAGAGGGGGAAACGTGGCTACACCTTC
cdr3_aa: CASSGQSPLEERGKRGYTF

j_call: TRBJ1-4
v_call: TRBV2
d_call: TRBD1
cdr3_length: 15
clone_size: .
cdr3_nt: TGTGCCAGCAGTGATGGGACAGGACTAAATGAAAAACTGTTTTTT
cdr3_aa: CASSDGTGLNEKLFF

j_call: TRBJ1-4
v_call: TRBV5-1
d_call: TRBD1
cdr3_length: 15
clone_size: .
cdr3_nt: TGCGCCAGCAGCGCTGACAGGGGGCTTAATGAAAAACTGTTTTTT
cdr3_aa: CASSADRGLNEKLFF

j_call: TRBJ1-1
v_call: TRBV4-2
d_call: .
cdr3_length: 15
clone_size: once
cdr3_nt: TGTGCCAGCAGCCAACCAAAAACAGGGTACACTGAAGCTTTCTTT
cdr3_aa: CASSQPKTGYTEAFF

j_call: TRBJ2-7
v_call: TRBV5-1
d_call: .
cdr3_length: 15
clone_size: .
cdr3_nt: TGCGCCAGCAGAGGTCAAAAGGTCCCCACCTACGAGCAGTACTTC
cdr3_aa: CASRGQKVPTYEQYF

j_call: TRBJ1-1
v_call: TRBV5-5
d_call: .
cdr3_length: 13
clone_size: .
cdr3_nt: TGTGCCAGCAGCTTGGAGGTTCCAGGGATGGCTTTCTTT
cdr3_aa: CASSLEVPGMAFF

j_call: TRBJ2-1
v_call: TRBV5-1
d_call: .
cdr3_length: 14
clone_size: .
cdr3_nt: TGCGCCAGCAGATCGGGGGCGGGTTACAATGAGCAGTTCTTC
cdr3_aa: CASRSGAGYNEQFF

j_call: TRBJ2-3
v_call: TRBV5-4
d_call: TRBD2
cdr3_length: 19
clone_size: .
cdr3_nt: TGTGCCAGCAGCGAGGTAGGGACTAGCGGGAGTCGGAAGGCAGATACGCAGTATTTT
cdr3_aa: CASSEVGTSGSRKADTQYF

j_call: TRBJ2-1
v_call: TRBV11-3
d_call: .
cdr3_length: 12
clone_size: .
cdr3_nt: TGTGCCAGCAGCTTAGAGTCTGGAGAAATGATCTTC
cdr3_aa: CASSLESGEMIF

j_call: TRBJ1-1
v_call: TRBV29-1
d_call: .
cdr3_length: 13
clone_size: once
cdr3_nt: TGCAGCGGCCTGCCACAGGCGGCCACTGAAGCTTTCTTT
cdr3_aa: CSGLPQAATEAFF

j_call: TRBJ2-7
v_call: TRBV7-9
d_call: TRBD1
cdr3_length: 17
clone_size: .
cdr3_nt: TGTGCCAGCAGCCCCCGCCGCGGACAGGCGATTTTTCACGAGCAGTACTTC
cdr3_aa: CASSPRRGQAIFHEQYF

j_call: TRBJ1-2
v_call: TRBV11-2
d_call: .
cdr3_length: 16
clone_size: .
cdr3_nt: TGTGCCAGCAGCTTAGGTCTTGAACAGGGAAGCTATGGCTACACCTTC
cdr3_aa: CASSLGLEQGSYGYTF

j_call: TRBJ1-1
v_call: TRBV27
d_call: TRBD1
cdr3_length: 15
clone_size: .
cdr3_nt: TGTGCCAGCAGTTCAGGACAGGGGTCGTACACTGAAGCTTTCTTT
cdr3_aa: CASSSGQGSYTEAFF

j_call: TRBJ2-3
v_call: TRBV15
d_call: .
cdr3_length: 13
clone_size: .
cdr3_nt: TGTGCCACCAGCCAGGGATTCACAGATACGCAGTATTTT
cdr3_aa: CATSQGFTDTQYF

j_call: TRBJ1-1
v_call: TRBV10-3
d_call: TRBD1
cdr3_length: 14
clone_size: once
cdr3_nt: TGTGCCATCAGTCAGGGGGACATGAACACTGAAGCTTTCTTT
cdr3_aa: CAISQGDMNTEAFF

j_call: TRBJ1-3
v_call: TRBV5-1
d_call: .
cdr3_length: 14
clone_size: once
cdr3_nt: TGCGCCAGCAGCTTGGAGTTCTCTGGAAACACCATATATTTT
cdr3_aa: CASSLEFSGNTIYF

j_call: TRBJ2-7
v_call: TRBV5-6
d_call: .
cdr3_length: 11
clone_size: .
cdr3_nt: TGTGCCAGCAGCTTGGCGTACGAGCAGTACTTC
cdr3_aa: CASSLAYEQYF

j_call: TRBJ2-2
v_call: TRBV6-5
d_call: .
cdr3_length: 13
clone_size: .
cdr3_nt: TGTGCCAGCCGGGTCCTGAACACCGGGGAGCTGTTTTTT
cdr3_aa: CASRVLNTGELFF

j_call: TRBJ2-2
v_call: TRBV10-1
d_call: .
cdr3_length: 13
clone_size: .
cdr3_nt: TGCGCCAGCATTGTAGGGAACACCGGGGAGCTGTTTTTT
cdr3_aa: CASIVGNTGELFF

j_call: TRBJ2-1
v_call: TRBV29-1
d_call: TRBD2
cdr3_length: 16
clone_size: .
cdr3_nt: TGCAGCGCTGATGGTTCCAGCGGGAGATGGTACAATGAGCAGTTCTTC
cdr3_aa: CSADGSSGRWYNEQFF

j_call: TRBJ2-1
v_call: TRBV11-3
d_call: TRBD2
cdr3_length: 16
clone_size: .
cdr3_nt: TGTGCCAGCAGCTTAGCGGCTAGCGGGTATTACAATGAGCAGTTCTTC
cdr3_aa: CASSLAASGYYNEQFF

j_call: TRBJ1-6
v_call: TRBV6-5
d_call: .
cdr3_length: 14
clone_size: .
cdr3_nt: TGTGCCAGCAGTCAAGACACCTGGGGTTCACCCCTCCACTTT
cdr3_aa: CASSQDTWGSPLHF

j_call: TRBJ1-5
v_call: TRBV9
d_call: .
cdr3_length: 15
clone_size: .
cdr3_nt: TGTGCCAGCAGCGTACGGGCAGGGGAGGGTCAGCCCCAGCATTTT
cdr3_aa: CASSVRAGEGQPQHF

j_call: TRBJ2-3
v_call: TRBV4-2
d_call: TRBD1
cdr3_length: 16
clone_size: .
cdr3_nt: TGTGCCAGCAGCCAAGTCGGCCAGGGGGCGAAAGATACGCAGTATTTT
cdr3_aa: CASSQVGQGAKDTQYF

j_call: TRBJ1-1
v_call: TRBV5-1
d_call: .
cdr3_length: 14
clone_size: .
cdr3_nt: TGCGCCAGCAGCTTGGGGTCCGGGGCCACTGAAGCTTTCTTT
cdr3_aa: CASSLGSGATEAFF

j_call: TRBJ2-3
v_call: TRBV7-9
d_call: .
cdr3_length: 15
clone_size: .
cdr3_nt: TGTGCCAGCAGCTTAGAGGGGCCCACCGAAGATACGCAGTATTTT
cdr3_aa: CASSLEGPTEDTQYF

j_call: TRBJ1-2
v_call: TRBV7-9
d_call: .
cdr3_length: 15
clone_size: .
cdr3_nt: TGTGCCAGCAGCCCCCCCGGGACGGTGGTCTATGGCTACACCTTC
cdr3_aa: CASSPPGTVVYGYTF

j_call: TRBJ2-7
v_call: TRBV19
d_call: .
cdr3_length: 14
clone_size: .
cdr3_nt: TGTGCCAGTAGTGACGACAAACGCTCCTACGAGCAGTACTTC
cdr3_aa: CASSDDKRSYEQYF

j_call: TRBJ2-1
v_call: TRBV4-3
d_call: .
cdr3_length: 13
clone_size: once
cdr3_nt: TGCGCCAGCAGCCAAGACTCGCTAAATGAGCAGTTCTTC
cdr3_aa: CASSQDSLNEQFF

j_call: TRBJ2-7
v_call: TRBV27
d_call: .
cdr3_length: 13
clone_size: .
cdr3_nt: TGTGCCAGCAGTTTAGGGTCTGCCTACGAGCAGTACTTC
cdr3_aa: CASSLGSAYEQYF

j_call: TRBJ1-4
v_call: TRBV7-9
d_call: .
cdr3_length: 15
clone_size: .
cdr3_nt: TGTGCCAGCAGCCCCGTCGGGACTCATAATGAAAAACTGTTTTTT
cdr3_aa: CASSPVGTHNEKLFF

j_call: TRBJ1-3
v_call: TRBV2
d_call: TRBD1
cdr3_length: 15
clone_size: .
cdr3_nt: TGTGCCAGCAGGGGAGGGACAGGGGTTGGAAACACCATATATTTT
cdr3_aa: CASRGGTGVGNTIYF

j_call: TRBJ1-4
v_call: TRBV27
d_call: .
cdr3_length: 17
clone_size: .
cdr3_nt: TGTGCCAGCAGTCCCCTTAGGGGGGCCGCACCTAATGAAAAACTGTTTTTT
cdr3_aa: CASSPLRGAAPNEKLFF

j_call: TRBJ2-1
v_call: TRBV11-3
d_call: TRBD2
cdr3_length: 14
clone_size: once
cdr3_nt: TGTGCCAGCAGCGCGGGACTAGCGGGGGAGCAGCAGTTCTTC
cdr3_aa: CASSAGLAGEQQFF

j_call: TRBJ2-7
v_call: TRBV6-5
d_call: .
cdr3_length: 15
clone_size: .
cdr3_nt: TGTGCCAGCAGCCCTAGCGCGTCGGGTCAGGGCGAGCAGTACTTC
cdr3_aa: CASSPSASGQGEQYF

j_call: TRBJ1-5
v_call: TRBV6-4
d_call: .
cdr3_length: 15
clone_size: .
cdr3_nt: TGTGCCAGCAGTACGGACAGCAGATTCAATCAGCCCCAGCATTTT
cdr3_aa: CASSTDSRFNQPQHF

j_call: TRBJ2-7
v_call: TRBV6-1
d_call: TRBD1
cdr3_length: 16
clone_size: .
cdr3_nt: TGTGCCAGCAGTGAACCCGGGACAGGGTACTTACACGAGCAGTACTTC
cdr3_aa: CASSEPGTGYLHEQYF

j_call: TRBJ2-1
v_call: TRBV6-5
d_call: TRBD2
cdr3_length: 15
clone_size: .
cdr3_nt: TGTGCCAGCAGTTACTACCTAGCGGCCAACAATGAGCAGTTCTTC
cdr3_aa: CASSYYLAANNEQFF

j_call: TRBJ2-5
v_call: TRBV5-4
d_call: .
cdr3_length: 15
clone_size: .
cdr3_nt: TGTGCCAGTCAATTCCGGGGTAGTACGGCAGAGACCCAGTACTTC
cdr3_aa: CASQFRGSTAETQYF

j_call: TRBJ1-4
v_call: TRBV5-6
d_call: TRBD1
cdr3_length: 14
clone_size: .
cdr3_nt: TGTGCCAGCAGCTTTGGGACAGGGAATGAAAAACTGTTTTTT
cdr3_aa: CASSFGTGNEKLFF

j_call: TRBJ2-3
v_call: TRBV9
d_call: TRBD2
cdr3_length: 15
clone_size: .
cdr3_nt: TGTGCCAGCAGCGTTGCCGGGACTACTACAGATACGCAGTATTTT
cdr3_aa: CASSVAGTTTDTQYF

j_call: TRBJ2-4
v_call: TRBV5-1
d_call: TRBD1
cdr3_length: 16
clone_size: .
cdr3_nt: TGCGCCAGCAGCTTAGGACAGGGGCTAGCCAAAAACATTCAGTACTTC
cdr3_aa: CASSLGQGLAKNIQYF

j_call: TRBJ1-1
v_call: TRBV27
d_call: .
cdr3_length: 12
clone_size: .
cdr3_nt: TGTGCCAGCAGGTTTGGGGACACTGAAGCTTTCTTT
cdr3_aa: CASRFGDTEAFF

j_call: TRBJ2-1
v_call: TRBV7-3
d_call: .
cdr3_length: 15
clone_size: .
cdr3_nt: TGTGCCAGCAGCTTAAATGGGCATTACCCTAATGAGCAGTTCTTC
cdr3_aa: CASSLNGHYPNEQFF

j_call: TRBJ1-2
v_call: TRBV7-8
d_call: .
cdr3_length: 14
clone_size: .
cdr3_nt: TGTGCCAGCAGCTTGTCAGGGACTGGTTATGGCTACACCTTC
cdr3_aa: CASSLSGTGYGYTF

j_call: TRBJ1-1
v_call: TRBV6-1
d_call: .
cdr3_length: 16
clone_size: once
cdr3_nt: TGTGCCAGCAGTGATTCGGCGGAGTATTGGGGCACTGAAGCTTTCTTT
cdr3_aa: CASSDSAEYWGTEAFF

j_call: TRBJ1-6
v_call: TRBV4-1
d_call: .
cdr3_length: 15
clone_size: .
cdr3_nt: TGCGCCAGCAGCCTCAAAGGGGTGATTGATTCACCCCTCCACTTT
cdr3_aa: CASSLKGVIDSPLHF

j_call: TRBJ2-5
v_call: TRBV5-4
d_call: TRBD1
cdr3_length: 14
clone_size: .
cdr3_nt: TGTGCCAGCAGTTACCGGGACAGACAAGAGACCCAGTACTTC
cdr3_aa: CASSYRDRQETQYF

j_call: TRBJ2-7
v_call: TRBV4-2
d_call: TRBD2
cdr3_length: 15
clone_size: .
cdr3_nt: TGTGCCAGCAGCCAAGGCCCGGGGGGGGGTTACGAGCAGTACTTC
cdr3_aa: CASSQGPGGGYEQYF

j_call: TRBJ2-7
v_call: TRBV5-1
d_call: TRBD2
cdr3_length: 15
clone_size: .
cdr3_nt: TGCGCCAGCAGATGGGGGACTAGCGGGGCCTACGAGCAGTACTTC
cdr3_aa: CASRWGTSGAYEQYF

j_call: TRBJ2-7
v_call: TRBV27
d_call: .
cdr3_length: 15
clone_size: .
cdr3_nt: TGTGCCAGCACCCCGGGGGTGGGAGGCCTCTACGAGCAGTACTTC
cdr3_aa: CASTPGVGGLYEQYF